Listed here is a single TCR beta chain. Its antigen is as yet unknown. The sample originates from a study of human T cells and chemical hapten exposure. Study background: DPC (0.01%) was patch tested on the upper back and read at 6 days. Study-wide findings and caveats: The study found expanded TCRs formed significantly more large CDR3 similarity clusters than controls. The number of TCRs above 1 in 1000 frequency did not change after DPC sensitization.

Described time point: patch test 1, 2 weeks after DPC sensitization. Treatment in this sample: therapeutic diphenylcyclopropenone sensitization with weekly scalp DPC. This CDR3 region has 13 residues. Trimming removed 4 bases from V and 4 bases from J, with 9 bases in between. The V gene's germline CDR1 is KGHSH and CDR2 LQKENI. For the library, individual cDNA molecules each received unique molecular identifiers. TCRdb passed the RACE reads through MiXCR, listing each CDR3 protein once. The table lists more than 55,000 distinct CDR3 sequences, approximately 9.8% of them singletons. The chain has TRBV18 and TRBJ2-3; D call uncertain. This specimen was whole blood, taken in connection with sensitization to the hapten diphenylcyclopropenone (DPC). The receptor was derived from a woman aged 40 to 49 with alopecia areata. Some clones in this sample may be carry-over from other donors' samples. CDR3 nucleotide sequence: TGTGCCAGCTCACTTCGACCCCCAGATACGCAGTATTTT. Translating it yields CASSLRPPDTQYF.